This is a list of T cell receptor beta chains from one sample in a study of T cell responses to AZD1222 COVID-19 vaccine. Profiled with immunoSEQ multiplex PCR; TCRdb holds only in-frame clones, not every one. The sample lists some 130,000 clones, roughly 85% seen once, with roughly 8.7% in the top ten. Sample: peripheral blood, taken 28 days after the second dose of the MenACWY control vaccine. The receptors come from an adult who received the MenACWY meningococcal vaccine as a control. CDR3s include the opening cysteine and the closing phenylalanine or tryptophan. A D gene is named only where the DNA matches it firmly. Part of the rows lack a size; the others show once, few, many or a class for expanded clones.

V gene	clone size	D gene	J gene	CDR3 DNA	CDR3 protein
TRBV7-2	.	.	TRBJ1-2	TGTGCCAGCAGCCCGGGGGCAGGGAGGGTCGGCTACACCTTC	CASSPGAGRVGYTF
TRBV5-6	.	.	TRBJ1-3	TGTGCCAGCAGCTTCCGCGGGGGTATAGGAAACACCATATATTTT	CASSFRGGIGNTIYF
TRBV12-5	.	TRBD2	TRBJ2-2	TGTGCTAGTGGTTTTTTCCCTCTTCCTCTAGCGGGGGGCCCCCCGGGCACCGGGGAGCTGTTTTTT	CASGFFPLPLAGGPPGTGELFF
TRBV19	once	.	TRBJ1-1	TGTGCCAGTAGGTTTTATGGGGACACTGAAGCTTTCTTT	CASRFYGDTEAFF
TRBV13	.	TRBD1	TRBJ1-1	TGTGCCAGCAGCCCAGAGGGGGCGCTGAGCACTGAAGCTTTCTTT	CASSPEGALSTEAFF
TRBV12-3/TRBV12-4	.	.	TRBJ1-2	TGTGCCAGCAGACCTCAGGGTGGTGGCTACACCTTC	CASRPQGGGYTF
TRBV5-4	.	TRBD1	TRBJ1-2	TGTGCCAGCAGCCGGGGGGGACAGGAGGATGGCTACACCTTC	CASSRGGQEDGYTF
TRBV20-1	.	.	TRBJ1-4	TGCAGTAGCAGTTCCAATGAAAAACTGTTTTTT	CSSSSNEKLFF
TRBV9	.	.	TRBJ2-2	TGTGCCAGCAGCGCGACCAGGGTTGGCGGGGAGCTGTTTTTT	CASSATRVGGELFF
TRBV11-2	.	.	TRBJ1-3	TGTGCCAGCCGCCGCTCTGGAAACACCATATATTTT	CASRRSGNTIYF
TRBV19	.	.	TRBJ1-2	TGTGCCAGTACCACTGGAGGCAGAGCAAACTATGGCTACACCTTC	CASTTGGRANYGYTF
TRBV6-5	.	.	TRBJ1-2	TGTGCCAGCAGTTACTCGACGGTCATAGGGTCTCATGGCTACACCTTC	CASSYSTVIGSHGYTF
TRBV5-1	.	TRBD1	TRBJ1-3	TGCGCCAGCAGATTGGACAGGGCTGGAAACACCATATATTTT	CASRLDRAGNTIYF
TRBV5-1	.	TRBD1	TRBJ2-3	TGCGCCAGCAGCTTAATGGGACAGCCAGATACGCAGTATTTT	CASSLMGQPDTQYF